Each of the 18 T cell receptor beta chains below was sequenced from the same sample in a study of cytomegalovirus exposure and HLA in healthy donors. TCRdb's copy holds only in-frame clones and misses some; the assay was immunoSEQ multiplex PCR. The profile shows roughly 76,000 clones, 94% of them singletons. Sequencing input: PBMCs. The receptors were gathered from a man between 18 and 29 years old in good health and CMV-seropositive.

The chain is built from TRBV27 and TRBJ2-1; maybe TRBD1 (6 bases). Germline CDR1 and CDR2: MNHEY and SMNVEV (reference sequence). The CDR3 is made up of 15 amino acids. The V gene lost 0 bases and the J gene lost 9 bases, with 15 bases spanning the gap. CDR3 bases: TGTGCCAGCAGTTTATCGTTACAGGGTAAGGCTGAGCAGTTCTTC. It yields the protein CASSLSLQGKAEQFF.

This chain uses TRBV19 with TRBJ1-5, with unresolved D. This CDR3 is built from 13 residues. V was pared by 3 bases and J by 7 bases, with 10 bases between. From germline, CDR1 is LNHDA and CDR2 SQIVND (reference sequence). The CDR3 bases are TGTGCCAGTAGTATGGGAGGTATCCAGCCCCAGCATTTT. The encoded protein is CASSMGGIQPQHF. Supplemented by reference TRBV19 and TRBJ1-5, the full variable domain reads DGGITQSPKYLFRKEGQNVTLSCEQNLNHDAMYWYRQDPGQGLRLIYYSQIVNDFQKGDIAEGYSVSREKKESFPLTVTSAQKNPTAFYLCASSMGGIQPQHFGDGTRLSIL.

This clone has only one observation. This rearrangement joins TRBV11-3 to TRBJ2-5; 8 positions agree with TRBD2. Germline V gene lookup returns CDR1 SGHNT and CDR2 YENEEA. V lost 5 bases, J lost 3 bases, and 17 bases stayed unmatched. The CDR3 is 18 amino acids. The CDR3 nucleotides read TGTGCCAGCAGCGTTAGCGGGGCCTTAAGGGGAGTGAAAGAGACCCAGTACTTC. Translation gives CASSVSGALRGVKETQYF.

The chain uses TRBV19 and TRBJ2-7; D might be TRBD1 (6 bases). Germline-derived CDR1 and CDR2 are LNHDA and SQIVND (reference sequence). This CDR3 spans 14 amino acids. V was pared by 9 bases and J by 1 base, with 16 bases between. The CDR3 DNA follows: TGTGCCAGACCAGACAGGATGGGATCCTACGAGCAGTACTTC. Translation gives CARPDRMGSYEQYF.

The chain employs TRBV5-4 and TRBJ2-6; 7 nucleotides agree with TRBD1. Trimming removed 4 bases from V and 1 base from J; junction bases left unmatched: 5. CDR1 is SGHNT, CDR2 YYREEE, per germline (reference sequence). This CDR3 is built from 16 residues. This chain's CDR3 is CASSIPRGSGANVLTF. CDR3 DNA sequence: TGTGCCAGCAGCATCCCCAGGGGGTCTGGGGCCAACGTCCTGACTTTC.

The chain couples TRBV11-3 to TRBJ1-2; 7 bases are a match to TRBD1. With 4 bases clipped from V and 3 bases from J, the junction kept 8 bases outside the gene matches. The CDR3 runs 15 residues. Germline V gives CDR1 SGHNT, CDR2 YENEEA. In DNA, the CDR3 is TGTGCCAGCAGCTCAAAAGGGGACAGAGACTATGGCTACACCTTC. Its protein product is CASSSKGDRDYGYTF.

V usage is TRBV5-1 and J usage is TRBJ2-1, with TRBD1 identical over 10 bases. Germline V gene sequence: CDR1 SGHRS, CDR2 YFSETQ. This CDR3 is 14 amino acids long. Trimming took 3 bases from V and 7 from J; bases not matched to a gene: 4. CDR3 in DNA: TGCGCCAGCAGCTGGGACAGGGGAGGTAATGAGCAGTTCTTC. Its protein is CASSWDRGGNEQFF.

CDR3 bases: TGTGCCTGCTCCGCTTGGGGGCGGTCGGAGACCCAGTACTTC. It translates to CACSAWGRSETQYF. The chain recombines TRBV28 with TRBJ2-5; D is perhaps TRBD1 (6 bases). V dropped 11 bases and J dropped 5 bases, with 21 bases sitting between them. Germline lookup yields CDR1 MDHEN and CDR2 SYDVKM. There are 14 residues in the CDR3. The full variable domain, its missing parts supplied by reference TRBV28 and TRBJ2-5, is DVKVTQSSRYLVKRTGEKVFLECVQDMDHENMFWYRQDPGLGLRLIYFSYDVKMKEKGDIPEGYSVSREKKERFSLILESASTNQTSMYLCACSAWGRSETQYFGPGTRLLVL.

The V gene is TRBV28, the J gene TRBJ1-2; D is unclear. Per germline, CDR1 MDHEN and CDR2 SYDVKM. Between the trimmed V and J ends, which lost 7 bases and 1 base, there was a span of 13 bases. This CDR3 is 14 amino acids long. CDR3 bases: TGTGCCAGCAACTCGGCAGGCAGTAACTATGGCTACACCTTC. Protein sequence: CASNSAGSNYGYTF.

The chain links TRBV5-4 to TRBJ2-3; no definite D call. V gave up 3 bases and J gave up 6 bases, with 5 bases separating them. There are 11 residues in the CDR3. The germline V gene encodes CDR1 SGHNT and CDR2 YYREEE (reference sequence). DNA of the CDR3: TGTGCCAGCAGCTCCCAGGATACGCAGTATTTT. It codes for CASSSQDTQYF.

The V call is TRBV30, the J call TRBJ1-5; 7 bases are a match to TRBD1. This CDR3 comprises 13 residues. V was pared by 2 bases and J by 4 bases, with 2 bases of the junction left unmatched. CDR1 and CDR2 from the germline V gene are GTSNPN and SVGIG (reference sequence). CDR3 nucleotide sequence: TGTGCCTGGAGTAGGGACAGAAATCAGCCCCAGCATTTT. The encoded protein is CAWSRDRNQPQHF.

The chain uses TRBV28 and TRBJ2-3, with 9 bases fitting TRBD2. The CDR3 has 15 amino acids. CDR1 is MDHEN, CDR2 SYDVKM, per germline. V shed 5 bases, J shed 4 bases, and the junction held 7 bases outside the gene matches. CDR3: CASSPSSGDPDTQYF. The CDR3 DNA follows: TGTGCCAGCAGTCCCTCTAGCGGGGACCCAGATACGCAGTATTTT.

This chain joins TRBV5-1 and TRBJ2-5; 8 bases are a match to TRBD1. There are 14 residues in the CDR3. J lost 2 bases, V lost 3 bases, and 3 bases had no gene match. Germline loops: CDR1 SGHRS, CDR2 YFSETQ. The DNA of the CDR3 is TGCGCCAGCAGCTCCGGGACAGGACAAGAGACCCAGTACTTC. It is translated as CASSSGTGQETQYF.

This clone came up once. The chain uses TRBV5-5 and TRBJ2-2; 9 nucleotides align to TRBD1. The length of the CDR3 is 14 residues. Germline V gene sequence: CDR1 SGHKS, CDR2 YYEKEE (reference sequence). V lost 4 bases and J lost 5; bases outside the gene matches: 3. The CDR3 bases are TGTGCCAGCAGCATGGGACAGGGAACCGGGGAGCTGTTTTTT. Amino acid sequence: CASSMGQGTGELFF.

The chain carries TRBV5-1 and TRBJ2-7, with D tentatively TRBD1 (8 bases). This CDR3 region has 14 residues. Germline CDR1 reads SGHRS; CDR2 reads YFSETQ. Between the trimmed V and J ends, which lost 0 bases and 6 bases, there was a span of 13 bases. CDR3: CASSLEQGGAEQYF. DNA for the CDR3: TGCGCCAGCAGCTTGGAACAGGGGGGGGCCGAGCAGTACTTC.

This chain connects TRBV19 to TRBJ1-1, with D uncertain. Trimming took off 4 bases at V and 2 bases at J, with 11 bases between the two ends. This CDR3 has 14 amino acids. CDR1 is LNHDA and CDR2 is SQIVND in the germline V gene (reference sequence). CDR3 residues: CASSTIRFNTEAFF. The CDR3 DNA reads as TGTGCCAGTAGTACGATACGGTTTAACACTGAAGCTTTCTTT.

In this sample, this clone turned up once. V and J are TRBV11-2 and TRBJ2-7; possibly TRBD1 for D (6 bases). The V end was cut by 2 bases, the J end by 5 bases, with 10 bases between. Germline CDR1 is SGHAT and CDR2 is FQNNGV. The CDR3 spans 13 residues. The DNA for the CDR3 is TGTGCCAGCAGCTTAAGCAGGGGCCACGAGCAGTACTTC. Its protein is CASSLSRGHEQYF.

The gene calls are TRBV30 and TRBJ1-5, with unresolved D. V lost 3 bases, J lost 5 bases, and 17 bases lay in between. CDR1 GTSNPN and CDR2 SVGIG come from the germline V gene (reference sequence). The CDR3 has 15 residues. CDR3 sequence reads: CAWSARLGRYQPQHF. CDR3 DNA sequence: TGTGCCTGGAGCGCGAGATTAGGGAGGTATCAGCCCCAGCATTTT.